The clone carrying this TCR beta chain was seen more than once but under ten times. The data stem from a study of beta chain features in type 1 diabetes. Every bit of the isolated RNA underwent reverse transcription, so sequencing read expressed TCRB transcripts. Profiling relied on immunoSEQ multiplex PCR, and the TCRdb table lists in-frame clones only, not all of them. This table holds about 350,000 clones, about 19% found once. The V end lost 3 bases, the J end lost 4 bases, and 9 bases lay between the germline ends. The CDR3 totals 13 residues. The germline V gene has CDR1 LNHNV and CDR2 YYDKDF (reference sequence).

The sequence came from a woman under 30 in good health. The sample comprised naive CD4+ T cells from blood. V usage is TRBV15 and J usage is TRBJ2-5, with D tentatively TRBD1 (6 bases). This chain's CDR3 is CATSSGGRETQYF. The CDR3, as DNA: TGTGCCACCAGCAGTGGGGGCAGAGAGACCCAGTACTTC.